In this sample, the clone carrying this T cell receptor beta chain turned up a few times. No antigen is known for it. From the RT-PCR reads, TCRdb called clonotypes with MiXCR, one entry per CDR3 protein. Here the sample spans a few hundred thousand distinct CDR3 sequences, 14% being singletons. This entry comes from a study of response to subunit inactivated influenza vaccine. The study, taken as a whole, reports: Authors suggested each seasonal flu vaccination may recruit only limited numbers of new T cells.

The sequences come from PBMCs from blood, collected less than 13 days after vaccination. The source of this sequence is a man between 45 and 60 years old who received an inactivated influenza vaccine.

CDR3 sequence: CASSVGRDGYTF. CDR3 sequence (DNA): TGTGCCAGCAGTGTCGGCAGGGATGGCTACACCTTC. The chain employs TRBV6-1 and TRBJ1-2; tentatively, D is TRBD1 (5 bases). Looked up from germline, CDR1 is MNHNS and CDR2 is SASEGT. This CDR3 has 12 residues. Trimming left V 4 bases short and J 6 bases short, with 9 bases between.